These 12 T cell receptor beta chains share one sample of origin, sequenced in a study of cytomegalovirus exposure and HLA in healthy donors (dated by TCRdb to about 2017). The library was obtained by the immunoSEQ multiplex PCR assay. For the multiplex PCR, a mixture combining 60 forward primers for TCR Vbeta segments and 13 reverse primers for TCR Jbeta segments was used. TCRdb re-hosts the immuneACCESS table, in-frame sequences only. Its copies lack some clones; in the studies checked, an unresolved V gene accounts for under half of them, and the cause for the rest is not known. In all, the sample holds 85,000 to 130,000 clones, and around 80% of those were seen once. The leading ten clones occupy roughly 2.5% of the sample. Sample: PBMCs. The receptors shown here come from a man in his forties in good health and CMV-seronegative.

This chain links TRBV6-5 with TRBJ2-7, with TRBD2 matching 9 bases. CDR1 and CDR2 (germline): MNHEY, SVGAGI. V lost 3 bases, J lost 2 bases, and 5 bases stayed unmatched. There are 15 residues in the CDR3. CDR3: CASSYASGGTYEQYF. The CDR3 DNA sequence: TGTGCCAGCAGTTATGCCAGCGGGGGGACCTACGAGCAGTACTTC.

Concerning this clone itself: This specimen includes other DNA sequences encoding the same CDR3. This chain links TRBV5-4 with TRBJ1-4; D gene ambiguous. V dropped 0 bases and J dropped 7 bases, with 4 bases sitting between them. The CDR3 totals 12 residues. Germline V lookup: CDR1 SGHNT, CDR2 YYREEE (reference sequence). In nucleotides, the CDR3 is TGTGCCAGCAGCTTGGATAGTGAAAAACTGTTTTTT. Translated: CASSLDSEKLFF. Full variable domain (outside the CDR3, taken from reference TRBV5-4 and TRBJ1-4): ETGVTQSPTHLIKTRGQQVTLRCSSQSGHNTVSWYQQALGQGPQFIFQYYREEENGRGNFPPRFSGLQFPNYSSELNVNALELDDSALYLCASSLDSEKLFFGSGTQLSVL.

The chain has TRBV5-1 and TRBJ1-3, with D possibly TRBD1 on 6 matching bases. Deletions cut 3 bases from V and 4 bases from J, with 17 bases between. This CDR3 is 16 amino acids long. The germline CDR1 and CDR2 sequences are SGHRS and YFSETQ. CDR3 sequence: CASSSTGGSYGNTIYF. The CDR3, as DNA: TGCGCCAGCAGCTCAACTGGGGGCTCTTACGGAAACACCATATATTTT.

The chain joins TRBV2 to TRBJ1-2; D is unresolved. V lost 0 bases and J 7 bases, leaving 15 bases between the germline ends. CDR1 is SNHLY and CDR2 is FYNNEI in the germline V gene. CDR3 size: 15 residues. CDR3 coding DNA: TGTGCCAGCAGTGAAGCAACAGAATTAACGGCTGGCTACACCTTC. Amino acids: CASSEATELTAGYTF.

This chain uses TRBV6-5 with TRBJ1-1, with 7 positions matching TRBD1. The V gene end was trimmed by 6 bases and the J gene end by 4 bases; junction bases not matched to a gene: 11. This CDR3 has 15 residues. Germline CDR1 is MNHEY and CDR2 is SVGAGI. CDR3 in DNA: TGTGCCAGCAGATTTGACAGGGTAGACGGCACTGAAGCTTTCTTT. This encodes CASRFDRVDGTEAFF.

CDR3 sequence: CASSQGSMGADTQYF. CDR3 nucleotide sequence: TGCGCCAGCTCACAGGGGTCGATGGGGGCAGATACGCAGTATTTT. V usage is TRBV5-1 and J usage is TRBJ2-3; 7 bases align to TRBD1. Germline V gene lookup returns CDR1 SGHRS and CDR2 YFSETQ. Trimming took 7 bases from V and 4 from J; bases not matched to a gene: 12. The CDR3 spans 15 residues. Full variable domain (remainder filled in from reference TRBV5-1 and TRBJ2-3): KAGVTQTPRYLIKTRGQQVTLSCSPISGHRSVSWYQQTPGQGLQFLFEYFSETQRNKGNFPGRFSGRQFSNSRSEMNVSTLELGDSALYLCASSQGSMGADTQYFGPGTRLTVL.

The CDR3 region is CATSGRERGEQFF. In DNA, the CDR3 is TGTGCCACCAGCGGACGCGAGCGGGGAGAGCAGTTCTTC. V gene TRBV15 combines with J gene TRBJ2-1; 7 bases agree with TRBD2. V was pared by 5 bases and J by 10 bases, with 8 bases of the junction left unmatched. In germline, CDR1 is LNHNV, CDR2 YYDKDF (reference sequence). The CDR3 sequence is 13 residues long.

The table lists this clone with a few counts. The germline gene is not matched at one end of the junction; a read error may be the cause. The chain employs TRBV11-3 and TRBJ1-5; 7 bases fit TRBD1. CDR1 and CDR2 (germline): SGHNT, YENEEA. The CDR3 extends over 14 amino acids. CDR3 residues: CASTPQGTQSAPAF. CDR3 DNA sequence: TGTGCCAGCACCCCACAGGGGACACAATCAGCCCCAGCATTT.

This chain's CDR3 is CASSGTGLRLGYTF. The CDR3 DNA reads as TGTGCCAGTAGTGGGACAGGGCTTCGTTTGGGCTACACCTTC. The chain has TRBV19 and TRBJ1-2, with 9 positions matching TRBD1. V was pared by 5 bases and J by 8 bases, with 9 bases of the junction left unmatched. CDR3 length equals 14 residues. Germline V gene lookup returns CDR1 LNHDA and CDR2 SQIVND (reference sequence).

The gene calls are TRBV9 and TRBJ2-5, with TRBD2 matching 14 bases. This CDR3 is built from 19 residues. Germline V gene data show CDR1 as SGDLS and CDR2 as YYNGEE. Germline trimming cut 3 bases from V and 1 base from J; bases unmatched to any gene: 11. CDR3 protein: CASSATGTSGGLPQETQYF. In DNA, the CDR3 is TGTGCCAGCAGCGCGACGGGGACTAGCGGGGGCTTACCCCAAGAGACCCAGTACTTC.

The chain combines TRBV13 with TRBJ2-7; maybe TRBD2 (5 bases). The germline V gene has CDR1 PRHDT and CDR2 FYEKMQ (reference sequence). This CDR3 is 15 amino acids long. Trimming pared 2 bases from V and 7 bases from J, leaving 18 bases between. The CDR3 reads CASSLFSGVQEEQYF. CDR3 bases: TGTGCCAGCAGCTTATTCTCCGGGGTTCAGGAGGAGCAGTACTTC.

The sample holds one count of this clone. The chain has TRBV7-9 and TRBJ2-3, with D maybe TRBD2 (6 bases). The V end was cut by 1 base, the J end by 5 bases, with 16 bases between. The CDR3 is 16 amino acids. The germline V gene encodes CDR1 SEHNR and CDR2 FQNEAQ (reference sequence). The CDR3 DNA reads TGTGCCAGCAGCTTAGGCGAGGCGGGGATGCTAGATACGCAGTATTTT. Protein: CASSLGEAGMLDTQYF.